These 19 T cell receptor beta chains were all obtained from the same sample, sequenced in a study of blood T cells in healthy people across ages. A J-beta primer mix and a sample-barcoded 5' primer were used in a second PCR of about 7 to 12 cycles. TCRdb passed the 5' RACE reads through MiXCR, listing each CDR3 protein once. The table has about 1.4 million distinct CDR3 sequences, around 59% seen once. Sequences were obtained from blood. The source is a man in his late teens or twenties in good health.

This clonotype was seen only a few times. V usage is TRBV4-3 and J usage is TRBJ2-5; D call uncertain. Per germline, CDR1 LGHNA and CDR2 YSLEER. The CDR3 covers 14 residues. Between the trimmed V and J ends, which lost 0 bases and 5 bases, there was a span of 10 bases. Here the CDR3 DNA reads TGCGCCAGCAGCCAAGATCAGGAAACCGAGACCCAGTACTTC. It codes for CASSQDQETETQYF.

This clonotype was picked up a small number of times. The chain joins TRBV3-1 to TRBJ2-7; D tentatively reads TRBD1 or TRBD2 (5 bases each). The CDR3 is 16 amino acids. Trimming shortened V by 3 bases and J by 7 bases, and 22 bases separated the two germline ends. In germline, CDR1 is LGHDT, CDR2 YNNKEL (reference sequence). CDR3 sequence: CASSHWLAGLYNEQYF. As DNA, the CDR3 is TGTGCCAGCAGCCACTGGCTAGCAGGGCTCTACAATGAGCAGTACTTC.

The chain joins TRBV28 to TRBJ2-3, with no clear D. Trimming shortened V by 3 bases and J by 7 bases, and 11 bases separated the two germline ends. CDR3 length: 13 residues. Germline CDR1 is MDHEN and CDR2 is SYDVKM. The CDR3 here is CASSFPGLNTQYF. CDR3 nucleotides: TGTGCCAGCAGTTTCCCGGGCCTCAATACGCAGTATTTT.

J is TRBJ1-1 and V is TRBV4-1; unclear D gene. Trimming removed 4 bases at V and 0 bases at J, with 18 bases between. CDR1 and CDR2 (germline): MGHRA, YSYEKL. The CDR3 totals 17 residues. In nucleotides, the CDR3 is TGCGCCAGCAGCCTCTCCTCCGGGGAGCTTATGAACACTGAAGCTTTCTTT. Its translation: CASSLSSGELMNTEAFF.

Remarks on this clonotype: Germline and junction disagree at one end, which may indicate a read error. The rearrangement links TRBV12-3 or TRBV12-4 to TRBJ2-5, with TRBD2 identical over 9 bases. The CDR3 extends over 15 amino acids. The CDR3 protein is CASSYRRPSGEVMFF. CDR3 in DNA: TGTGCCAGCAGTTACCGGAGGCCTAGCGGGGAAGTTATGTTCTTC.

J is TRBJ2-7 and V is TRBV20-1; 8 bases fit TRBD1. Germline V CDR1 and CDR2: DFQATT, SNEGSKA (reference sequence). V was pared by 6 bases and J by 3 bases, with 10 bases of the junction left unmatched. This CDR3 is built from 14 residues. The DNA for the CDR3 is TGCAGTGCCAGCGACAGGGGACATGGCTACGAGCAGTACTTC. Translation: CSASDRGHGYEQYF.

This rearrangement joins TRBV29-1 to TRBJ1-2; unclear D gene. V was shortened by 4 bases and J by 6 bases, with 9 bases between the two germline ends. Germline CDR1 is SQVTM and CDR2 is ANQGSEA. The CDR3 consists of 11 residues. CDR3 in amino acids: CSVVQVDGYTF. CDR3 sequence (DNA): TGCAGCGTTGTACAAGTCGATGGCTACACCTTC.

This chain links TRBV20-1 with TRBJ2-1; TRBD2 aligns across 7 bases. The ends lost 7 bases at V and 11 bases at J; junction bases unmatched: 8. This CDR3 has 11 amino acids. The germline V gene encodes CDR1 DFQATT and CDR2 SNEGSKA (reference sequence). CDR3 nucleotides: TGCAGTGGCGAAACCGGGACTAAGCAGTTCTTC. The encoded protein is CSGETGTKQFF.

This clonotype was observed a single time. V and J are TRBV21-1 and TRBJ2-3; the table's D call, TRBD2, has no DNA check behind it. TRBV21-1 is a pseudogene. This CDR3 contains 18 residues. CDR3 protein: CASSKESLGSSRTDTQYF. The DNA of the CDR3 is TGTGCCAGCAGCAAAGAGTCCCTTGGGTCCTCCCGCACAGATACGCAGTATTTT.

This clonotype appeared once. This chain's CDR3 is CASSEKAKKGSAAQETQYF. The CDR3 bases are TGTGCCAGCAGTGAGAAAGCAAAAAAGGGCTCGGCGGCCCAAGAGACCCAGTACTTC. The chain has TRBV25-1 and TRBJ2-5; D gene unclear. Looked up from germline, CDR1 is MGHDK and CDR2 is SYGVNS. Trimming pared 3 bases from V and 1 base from J, leaving 24 bases between. This CDR3 has 19 amino acids.

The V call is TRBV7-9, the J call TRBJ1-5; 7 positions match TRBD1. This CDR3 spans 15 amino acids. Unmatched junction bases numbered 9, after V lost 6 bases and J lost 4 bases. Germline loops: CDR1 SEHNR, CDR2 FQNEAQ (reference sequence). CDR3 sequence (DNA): TGTGCCAGCAGTTTCGACAGGGTCCAAAATCAGCCCCAGCATTTT. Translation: CASSFDRVQNQPQHF. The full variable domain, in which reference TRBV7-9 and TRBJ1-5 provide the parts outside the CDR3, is DTGVSQNPRHKITKRGQNVTFRCDPISEHNRLYWYRQTLGQGPEFLTYFQNEAQLEKSRLLSDRFSAERPKGSFSTLEIQRTEQGDSAMYLCASSFDRVQNQPQHFGDGTRLSIL.

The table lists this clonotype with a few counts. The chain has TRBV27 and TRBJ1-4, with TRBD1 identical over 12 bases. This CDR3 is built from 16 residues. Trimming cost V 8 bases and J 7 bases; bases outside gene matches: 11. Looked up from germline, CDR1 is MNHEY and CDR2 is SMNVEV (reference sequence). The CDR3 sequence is CASGSGQGAPFEKLFF. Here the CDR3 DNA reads TGTGCCAGCGGGTCGGGACAGGGGGCGCCTTTTGAAAAACTGTTTTTT. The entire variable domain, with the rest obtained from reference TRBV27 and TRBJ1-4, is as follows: EAQVTQNPRYLITVTGKKLTVTCSQNMNHEYMSWYRQDPGLGLRQIYYSMNVEVTDKGDVPEGYKVSRKEKRNFPLILESPSPNQTSLYFCASGSGQGAPFEKLFFGSGTQLSVL.

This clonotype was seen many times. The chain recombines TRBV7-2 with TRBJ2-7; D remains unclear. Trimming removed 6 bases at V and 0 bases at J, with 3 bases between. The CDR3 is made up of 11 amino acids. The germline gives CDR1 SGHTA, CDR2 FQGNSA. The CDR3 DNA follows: TGTGCCAGCAGTAACTCCTACGAGCAGTACTTC. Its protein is CASSNSYEQYF.

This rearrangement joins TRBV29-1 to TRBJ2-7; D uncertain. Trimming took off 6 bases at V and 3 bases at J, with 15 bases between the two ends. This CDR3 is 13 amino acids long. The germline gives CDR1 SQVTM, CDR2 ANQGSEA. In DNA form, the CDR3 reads TGCAGCGTAGCAGAGGCCCCTCGCTACGAGCAGTACTTC. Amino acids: CSVAEAPRYEQYF.

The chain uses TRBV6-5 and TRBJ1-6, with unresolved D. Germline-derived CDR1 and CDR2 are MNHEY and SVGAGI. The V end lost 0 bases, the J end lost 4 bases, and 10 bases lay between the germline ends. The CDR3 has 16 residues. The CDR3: CASSYSSGIYNSPLHF. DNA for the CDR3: TGTGCCAGCAGTTACTCTTCAGGCATTTATAATTCACCCCTCCACTTT.

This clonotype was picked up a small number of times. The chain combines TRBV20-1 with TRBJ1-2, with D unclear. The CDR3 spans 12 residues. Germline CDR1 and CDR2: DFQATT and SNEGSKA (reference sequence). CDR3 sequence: CSAFGTQEGYTF. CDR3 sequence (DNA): TGCAGCGCTTTCGGCACTCAAGAGGGCTACACCTTC.

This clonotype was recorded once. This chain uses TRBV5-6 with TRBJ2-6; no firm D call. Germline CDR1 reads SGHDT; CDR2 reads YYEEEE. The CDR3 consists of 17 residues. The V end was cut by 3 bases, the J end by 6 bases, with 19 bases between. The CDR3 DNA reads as TGTGCCAGCAGCTCATGGCCAGATCGCTCTTTGGCCAACGTCCTGACTTTC. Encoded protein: CASSSWPDRSLANVLTF.

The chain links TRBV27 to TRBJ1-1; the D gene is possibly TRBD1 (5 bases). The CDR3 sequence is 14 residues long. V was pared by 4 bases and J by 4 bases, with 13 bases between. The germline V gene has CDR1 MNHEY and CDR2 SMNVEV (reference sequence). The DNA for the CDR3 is TGTGCCAGCAGTTCCGAGACAGCTCTCACTGAAGCTTTCTTT. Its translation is CASSSETALTEAFF.

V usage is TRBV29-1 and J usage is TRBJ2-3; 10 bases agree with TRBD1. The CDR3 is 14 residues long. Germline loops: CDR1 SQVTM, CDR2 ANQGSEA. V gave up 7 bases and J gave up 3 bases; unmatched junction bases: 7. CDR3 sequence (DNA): TGCAGCGAGCTCCCGGGACAGGGGACAGATACGCAGTATTTT. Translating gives CSELPGQGTDTQYF.